This is a list of T cell receptor beta chains from one sample in a study of cytomegalovirus exposure and HLA in healthy donors. Repertoires were generated with immunoSEQ multiplex PCR, while TCRdb's copy carries only in-frame clones and drops some. The sample records about 190,000 clones, under 85% being singletons. Material: PBMCs. These receptors were taken from a woman aged 45-59 years in good health and CMV-seropositive. Each CDR3 is given with its conserved first and last residue. The order of the fields is CDR3 DNA, CDR3 protein, D gene, J gene, CDR3 length, V gene, clone size. D genes are given only for firm matches. The listing skips clone size in some rows; elsewhere it reads once, few, many or a size class.

cdr3_nt: TGCGCCATCCCCGGGACAGGGGGTCGATGGAATCAGCCCCAGCATTTT; cdr3_aa: CAIPGTGGRWNQPQHF; d_call: TRBD1; j_call: TRBJ1-5; cdr3_length: 16; v_call: TRBV5-1; clone_size: NA
cdr3_nt: TGTGCCAGCAGCCGGGGGGGACAGGGCCGGGGCTACACCTTC; cdr3_aa: CASSRGGQGRGYTF; d_call: TRBD1; j_call: TRBJ1-2; cdr3_length: 14; v_call: TRBV5-6; clone_size: NA
cdr3_nt: TGTGCCAGCTCACGAACAGGAATGAACACTGAAGCTTTCTTT; cdr3_aa: CASSRTGMNTEAFF; d_call: NA; j_call: TRBJ1-1; cdr3_length: 14; v_call: TRBV18; clone_size: few
cdr3_nt: TGTGCCAGCTCACCGCGGGATTCCTACAATGAGCAGTTCTTC; cdr3_aa: CASSPRDSYNEQFF; d_call: NA; j_call: TRBJ2-1; cdr3_length: 14; v_call: TRBV18; clone_size: NA
cdr3_nt: TGTGCCAGTCAAGAATCCGCCGGGAATTCACCCCTCCACTTT; cdr3_aa: CASQESAGNSPLHF; d_call: NA; j_call: TRBJ1-6; cdr3_length: 14; v_call: TRBV14; clone_size: NA
cdr3_nt: TGTGCCAGCAGCACCGGGGTCCAAGAGACCCAGTACTTC; cdr3_aa: CASSTGVQETQYF; d_call: NA; j_call: TRBJ2-5; cdr3_length: 13; v_call: TRBV28; clone_size: NA
cdr3_nt: TGTGCCAGCAGCTTCCTAGCGGGGGGGTACGAGCAGTACTTC; cdr3_aa: CASSFLAGGYEQYF; d_call: TRBD2; j_call: TRBJ2-7; cdr3_length: 14; v_call: TRBV5-8; clone_size: NA
cdr3_nt: TGTGCCAGCAGTTTCTTAGGACAGCTAAACAATCAGCCCCAGCATTTT; cdr3_aa: CASSFLGQLNNQPQHF; d_call: NA; j_call: TRBJ1-5; cdr3_length: 16; v_call: TRBV27; clone_size: few
cdr3_nt: TGCGCCAGCAGCTTGGAGGGGACAGGGGGGTCCTACAATGAGCAGTTCTTC; cdr3_aa: CASSLEGTGGSYNEQFF; d_call: TRBD1; j_call: TRBJ2-1; cdr3_length: 17; v_call: TRBV5-1; clone_size: NA
cdr3_nt: TGTGCCAGTACCCCGGAGTCAGATGTCACTGAAGCTTTCTTT; cdr3_aa: CASTPESDVTEAFF; d_call: NA; j_call: TRBJ1-1; cdr3_length: 14; v_call: TRBV19; clone_size: NA
cdr3_nt: TGTGCCAGCAGTAAGGAAACTACAAACTATGGCTACACCTTC; cdr3_aa: CASSKETTNYGYTF; d_call: NA; j_call: TRBJ1-2; cdr3_length: 14; v_call: TRBV6-1; clone_size: NA
cdr3_nt: TGCAGTGCCAGCGGCTACAATGAGCAGTTCTTC; cdr3_aa: CSASGYNEQFF; d_call: NA; j_call: TRBJ2-1; cdr3_length: 11; v_call: TRBV20-1; clone_size: NA
cdr3_nt: TGTGCCAGCAGCTGCTGGACTAGCGGGGTAACAGATACGCAGTATTTT; cdr3_aa: CASSCWTSGVTDTQYF; d_call: TRBD2; j_call: TRBJ2-3; cdr3_length: 16; v_call: TRBV5-8; clone_size: NA
cdr3_nt: TGTGCCAGTAGAAGGACAGGGTATAATTCACCCCTCCACTTT; cdr3_aa: CASRRTGYNSPLHF; d_call: TRBD1; j_call: TRBJ1-6; cdr3_length: 14; v_call: TRBV19; clone_size: once
cdr3_nt: TGCGCCAGCAGTGAGTACAGGGGCCTGTCTGGGGCCAACGTCCTGACTTTC; cdr3_aa: CASSEYRGLSGANVLTF; d_call: TRBD1; j_call: TRBJ2-6; cdr3_length: 17; v_call: TRBV10-1; clone_size: NA
cdr3_nt: TGCGCCAGCAGCTTAGAGACAGATACGCAGTATTTT; cdr3_aa: CASSLETDTQYF; d_call: NA; j_call: TRBJ2-3; cdr3_length: 12; v_call: TRBV5-1; clone_size: NA
cdr3_nt: TGTGCCAGCAGCTTAAGGGACAGGGGGCTGGGAGGCTACACCTTC; cdr3_aa: CASSLRDRGLGGYTF; d_call: TRBD1; j_call: TRBJ1-2; cdr3_length: 15; v_call: TRBV7-2; clone_size: NA
cdr3_nt: TGTGCCAGCAGTGTGCAGGCAGCTAATCAGCCCCAGCATTTT; cdr3_aa: CASSVQAANQPQHF; d_call: NA; j_call: TRBJ1-5; cdr3_length: 14; v_call: TRBV6-1; clone_size: NA
cdr3_nt: TGTGCCAGCAGTGACAACGCCGTTGGAAACACCATATATTTT; cdr3_aa: CASSDNAVGNTIYF; d_call: NA; j_call: TRBJ1-3; cdr3_length: 14; v_call: TRBV6-5; clone_size: NA
cdr3_nt: TGTGCCAGCAGCCCCGGACTAGCGGTCGATGAGCAGTTCTTC; cdr3_aa: CASSPGLAVDEQFF; d_call: TRBD2; j_call: TRBJ2-1; cdr3_length: 14; v_call: TRBV7-2; clone_size: NA
cdr3_nt: TGTGCCTGGACACAACAGTGGGCAACTAATGAAAAACTGTTTTTT; cdr3_aa: CAWTQQWATNEKLFF; d_call: NA; j_call: TRBJ1-4; cdr3_length: 15; v_call: TRBV30; clone_size: NA
cdr3_nt: TGTGCCAGCAGCTTAACAGGGATAAATGAAAAACTGTTTTTT; cdr3_aa: CASSLTGINEKLFF; d_call: NA; j_call: TRBJ1-4; cdr3_length: 14; v_call: TRBV7-8; clone_size: NA
cdr3_nt: TGTGCCAGTAGTATTGGTACAAGCAATCAGCCCCAGCATTTT; cdr3_aa: CASSIGTSNQPQHF; d_call: NA; j_call: TRBJ1-5; cdr3_length: 14; v_call: TRBV19; clone_size: few
cdr3_nt: TGTGCCAGCAGCCGACGGGGGGAAAGGAACACTGAAGCTTTCTTT; cdr3_aa: CASSRRGERNTEAFF; d_call: NA; j_call: TRBJ1-1; cdr3_length: 15; v_call: TRBV6-5; clone_size: NA
cdr3_nt: TGTGCCAGCAGCCCCCCAGGGGAGTCGAATGAGCAGTTCTTC; cdr3_aa: CASSPPGESNEQFF; d_call: NA; j_call: TRBJ2-1; cdr3_length: 14; v_call: TRBV9; clone_size: few
cdr3_nt: TGTGCCAGCAGGCCCGGGACAGGCCTTAATTCACCCCTCCACTTT; cdr3_aa: CASRPGTGLNSPLHF; d_call: TRBD1; j_call: TRBJ1-6; cdr3_length: 15; v_call: TRBV6-1; clone_size: NA
cdr3_nt: TGTGCCAGCAGTCTAGCGGGGGGCTACGACGAGCAGTACTTC; cdr3_aa: CASSLAGGYDEQYF; d_call: TRBD2; j_call: TRBJ2-7; cdr3_length: 14; v_call: TRBV11-3; clone_size: NA
cdr3_nt: TGCGCCAGCAGCTTGGAGGCGGGGAATTCCTACGAGCAGTACTTC; cdr3_aa: CASSLEAGNSYEQYF; d_call: NA; j_call: TRBJ2-7; cdr3_length: 15; v_call: TRBV5-1; clone_size: few
cdr3_nt: TGCGCCAGCAGAGACGGGGGGGCCGGCTACGAGCAGTACTTC; cdr3_aa: CASRDGGAGYEQYF; d_call: TRBD2; j_call: TRBJ2-7; cdr3_length: 14; v_call: TRBV5-1; clone_size: NA